This note documents a single T cell receptor beta chain sequence. Its antigen remains unidentified. The data belong to a study of shared clonotypes between healthy human individuals. General study points: Sorted-subset sequencing, rarefaction showed, was incomplete despite large depth. Among the subsets, naive ones generally showed larger estimated richness than memory ones.

The authors distributed each subset's genomic DNA evenly over several immunoSEQ plates. Using immunoSEQ multiplex PCR, the repertoire was profiled, and TCRdb retains in-frame clones only, with some absent. The sample lists 2.3 million or so clones; 90% to 95% were seen once. The receptor was isolated from a man aged 18-30 years in good health. Some clones in this sample may be carry-over from other donors' samples. The specimen was naive CD4+ T cells from PBMCs. Specified subset: CD45RA+ positively selected.

The CDR3 reads CASTTGPQGRVSYEQYF. CDR3 coding DNA: TGTGCCAGCACCACCGGCCCCCAGGGGCGGGTGTCCTACGAGCAGTACTTC. The chain combines TRBV28 with TRBJ2-7, with D possibly matching TRBD1 (6 bases). Germline V gene sequence: CDR1 MDHEN, CDR2 SYDVKM. V was pared by 7 bases and J by 1 base, with 23 bases between. This CDR3 contains 17 residues.